What follows is one T cell receptor (beta chain) and its context. Trimming cost V 0 bases and J 3 bases, with 7 bases left between them. CDR1 and CDR2 (germline): SGHKS, YYEKEE (reference sequence). This CDR3 comprises 14 residues. These data originate in a study of T cell changes during pregnancy in multiple sclerosis. Data came from immunoSEQ multiplex PCR; TCRdb stores just in-frame clones and leaves some out. The sample shows roughly 69,000 clones, around nine tenths of them seen only once. Sequenced here: CD4+ T cells from peripheral blood mononuclear cells, sampled in the third trimester of pregnancy. The source is a female donor in good health, enrolled as a control in a pregnancy study. This chain uses TRBV5-5 with TRBJ1-5; D is unclear. Here the CDR3 DNA reads TGTGCCAGCAGCTTGGCGTCAGTCAATCAGCCCCAGCATTTT. Translating gives CASSLASVNQPQHF.